The 16 T cell receptor beta chains reported below all come from one sample, sequenced in a study of blood T cell repertoires in COVID-19. Here immunoSEQ multiplex PCR was the method, and the copy in TCRdb shows in-frame clones only, minus some. The sample records roughly 65,000 clones, 86% being singletons. Input material: peripheral blood. The receptors derive from a woman aged 55-75 years with acute or convalescent COVID-19.

The chain links TRBV5-1 to TRBJ1-2; the match to TRBD1 covers 8 bases. The CDR3 has 14 amino acids. CDR1 SGHRS and CDR2 YFSETQ come from the germline V gene. The V segment lost 1 base and the J segment 2 bases; nucleotides outside the gene matches: 1. This CDR3 reads CASSLRTGNYGYTF. The CDR3 DNA reads TGCGCCAGCAGCTTGAGGACAGGGAACTATGGCTACACCTTC.

This clone is a singleton in its sample. The chain employs TRBV13 and TRBJ2-7, with D possibly being TRBD1 (6 bases). CDR3 size: 16 residues. The germline CDR1 and CDR2 sequences are PRHDT and FYEKMQ (reference sequence). V gave up 0 bases and J gave up 8 bases, with 20 bases separating them. The CDR3 bases are TGTGCCAGCAGCTTAGGAGTGGACAGCCTAAAAGGTCAGCAGTACTTC. It is translated as CASSLGVDSLKGQQYF.

The V gene is TRBV9, the J gene TRBJ2-1; the D gene is possibly TRBD1 (6 bases). CDR3 length: 14 residues. CDR1 and CDR2 (germline): SGDLS, YYNGEE. Trimming cost V 0 bases and J 4 bases, with 8 bases left between them. The CDR3 sequence: CASSVATGYNEQFF. The CDR3, as DNA: TGTGCCAGCAGCGTAGCTACAGGGTACAATGAGCAGTTCTTC.

The genes are TRBV27 and TRBJ2-7; tentative D call: TRBD1 (6 bases). This CDR3 spans 14 amino acids. The ends were cut back, 2 bases at V and 2 bases at J, with 10 bases in the middle. Germline V gene data show CDR1 as MNHEY and CDR2 as SMNVEV (reference sequence). CDR3 sequence reads: CASSLPGHPYEQYF. Here the CDR3 DNA reads TGTGCCAGCAGTTTACCGGGACACCCCTACGAGCAGTACTTC.

The V call is TRBV11-2, the J call TRBJ1-5; D is uncertain. The CDR3 covers 14 residues. Germline-derived CDR1 and CDR2 are SGHAT and FQNNGV. With 4 bases removed from V and 0 bases from J, the gap between germline ends came to 7 bases. In DNA form, the CDR3 reads TGTGCCAGCAGCTCGGGAGTTAGCAATCAGCCCCAGCATTTT. It codes for CASSSGVSNQPQHF.

This clone was counted a single time. The rearrangement uses TRBV5-4 and TRBJ2-5; 8 positions match TRBD1. Germline values: CDR1 SGHNT, CDR2 YYREEE (reference sequence). With 0 bases clipped from V and 5 bases from J, the junction kept 3 bases outside the gene matches. This CDR3 has 14 residues. The chain's CDR3 is CASSLGQGSETQYF. The CDR3, as DNA: TGTGCCAGCAGCTTGGGACAGGGGTCCGAGACCCAGTACTTC.

The chain carries TRBV15 and TRBJ1-4, with D perhaps matching TRBD1 (6 bases). Trimming removed 0 bases at V and 5 bases at J, with 13 bases between. Per the germline V gene, CDR1 is LNHNV and CDR2 is YYDKDF (reference sequence). This CDR3 has 16 residues. Written as DNA, the CDR3 is TGTGCCACCAGCAGAGAAAAGGACAGAGGAAATGAAAAACTGTTTTTT. Its protein product is CATSREKDRGNEKLFF.

The V gene is TRBV18, the J gene TRBJ2-1, with TRBD2 matching over 7 bases. This CDR3 region has 15 residues. Germline V gene data show CDR1 as KGHSH and CDR2 as LQKENI. Trimming took 3 bases from V and 5 from J; bases not matched to a gene: 7. CDR3 protein: CASSPPAGNNNEQFF. In nucleotides, the CDR3 is TGTGCCAGCTCACCCCCAGCGGGGAACAACAATGAGCAGTTCTTC.

V gene TRBV12-5 combines with J gene TRBJ1-5; no firm D call. The CDR3 spans 16 residues. CDR1 LGHNT and CDR2 FRNRAP come from the germline V gene. V lost 3 bases to trimming and J lost 2 bases, with 14 bases between them. The CDR3 nucleotides are TGTGCTAGTGGTTTTATAGTTAGTCAGGGCAATCAGCCCCAGCATTTT. This gives the protein CASGFIVSQGNQPQHF. The whole variable domain, filled in from reference TRBV12-5 and TRBJ1-5, reads DARVTQTPRHKVTEMGQEVTMRCQPILGHNTVFWYRQTMMQGLELLAYFRNRAPLDDSGMPKDRFSAEMPDATLATLKIQPSEPRDSAVYFCASGFIVSQGNQPQHFGDGTRLSIL.

The rearrangement uses TRBV14 and TRBJ2-2; TRBD1 is a possible D gene (6 bases). V was trimmed by 2 bases and J by 6 bases, leaving 13 bases between them. The CDR3 contains 15 residues. Germline lookup yields CDR1 SGHDN and CDR2 FVKESK. The CDR3 DNA reads as TGTGCCAGCAGCCAAATAGGGGGTATCGCCGGGGAGCTGTTTTTT. This sequence encodes CASSQIGGIAGELFF.

The genes are TRBV28 and TRBJ1-2; the D gene is possibly TRBD1 (6 bases). Looked up from germline, CDR1 is MDHEN and CDR2 is SYDVKM. The CDR3 sequence is 16 residues long. V shed 5 bases and J shed 5 bases, with 21 bases lying between them. The CDR3 loop is CASSPSPGGAEYGYTF. The CDR3 DNA sequence: TGTGCCAGCAGTCCTTCCCCGGGGGGGGCCGAATATGGCTACACCTTC.

The chain has TRBV28 and TRBJ1-2; the match to TRBD1 covers 9 bases. This CDR3 contains 16 residues. The V gene end was trimmed by 3 bases and the J gene end by 1 base; junction bases not matched to a gene: 6. CDR1 is MDHEN and CDR2 is SYDVKM in the germline V gene. CDR3 sequence (DNA): TGTGCCAGCAGTTTCCGGGACAGGGTTGTTAACTATGGCTACACCTTC. Translation gives CASSFRDRVVNYGYTF.

This sequence joins TRBV4-1 and TRBJ1-5; D is unclear. V lost 4 bases to trimming and J lost 1 base, with 11 bases between them. Germline CDR1 MGHRA, CDR2 YSYEKL. The length of the CDR3 is 15 residues. The CDR3 nucleotides read TGCGCCAGCAGCCCTACTCCCCGGAGCAATCAGCCCCAGCATTTT. Translated: CASSPTPRSNQPQHF.

This clone has only a few counts. The V and J genes are TRBV5-1 and TRBJ2-1, with a tentative D call TRBD1 (7 bases). The CDR3 extends over 13 amino acids. CDR1 SGHRS and CDR2 YFSETQ come from the germline V gene. With 2 bases removed from V and 10 bases from J, the gap between germline ends came to 13 bases. The CDR3 nucleotides read TGCGCCAGCAGCTTCAGGGGGGCGGGCGAGCAGTTCTTC. Its translation is CASSFRGAGEQFF.

The rearrangement links TRBV9 to TRBJ2-1; maybe TRBD2 (6 bases). Per germline, CDR1 SGDLS and CDR2 YYNGEE. CDR3 length: 19 residues. V was clipped by 0 bases and J by 0 bases, with 19 bases between them. The CDR3 coding sequence is TGTGCCAGCAGCGTAGGAATACTAGCCCCTGAGGGCTCCTACAATGAGCAGTTCTTC. It yields the protein CASSVGILAPEGSYNEQFF.

The chain employs TRBV11-1 and TRBJ1-1; unclear D gene. This CDR3 has 13 amino acids. Trimming pared 2 bases from V and 3 bases from J, leaving 7 bases between. The germline V gene has CDR1 SGHAT and CDR2 FQDESV (reference sequence). CDR3 protein: CASSLSLDTEAFF. The CDR3 DNA reads TGTGCCAGCAGCTTATCCTTAGACACTGAAGCTTTCTTT.